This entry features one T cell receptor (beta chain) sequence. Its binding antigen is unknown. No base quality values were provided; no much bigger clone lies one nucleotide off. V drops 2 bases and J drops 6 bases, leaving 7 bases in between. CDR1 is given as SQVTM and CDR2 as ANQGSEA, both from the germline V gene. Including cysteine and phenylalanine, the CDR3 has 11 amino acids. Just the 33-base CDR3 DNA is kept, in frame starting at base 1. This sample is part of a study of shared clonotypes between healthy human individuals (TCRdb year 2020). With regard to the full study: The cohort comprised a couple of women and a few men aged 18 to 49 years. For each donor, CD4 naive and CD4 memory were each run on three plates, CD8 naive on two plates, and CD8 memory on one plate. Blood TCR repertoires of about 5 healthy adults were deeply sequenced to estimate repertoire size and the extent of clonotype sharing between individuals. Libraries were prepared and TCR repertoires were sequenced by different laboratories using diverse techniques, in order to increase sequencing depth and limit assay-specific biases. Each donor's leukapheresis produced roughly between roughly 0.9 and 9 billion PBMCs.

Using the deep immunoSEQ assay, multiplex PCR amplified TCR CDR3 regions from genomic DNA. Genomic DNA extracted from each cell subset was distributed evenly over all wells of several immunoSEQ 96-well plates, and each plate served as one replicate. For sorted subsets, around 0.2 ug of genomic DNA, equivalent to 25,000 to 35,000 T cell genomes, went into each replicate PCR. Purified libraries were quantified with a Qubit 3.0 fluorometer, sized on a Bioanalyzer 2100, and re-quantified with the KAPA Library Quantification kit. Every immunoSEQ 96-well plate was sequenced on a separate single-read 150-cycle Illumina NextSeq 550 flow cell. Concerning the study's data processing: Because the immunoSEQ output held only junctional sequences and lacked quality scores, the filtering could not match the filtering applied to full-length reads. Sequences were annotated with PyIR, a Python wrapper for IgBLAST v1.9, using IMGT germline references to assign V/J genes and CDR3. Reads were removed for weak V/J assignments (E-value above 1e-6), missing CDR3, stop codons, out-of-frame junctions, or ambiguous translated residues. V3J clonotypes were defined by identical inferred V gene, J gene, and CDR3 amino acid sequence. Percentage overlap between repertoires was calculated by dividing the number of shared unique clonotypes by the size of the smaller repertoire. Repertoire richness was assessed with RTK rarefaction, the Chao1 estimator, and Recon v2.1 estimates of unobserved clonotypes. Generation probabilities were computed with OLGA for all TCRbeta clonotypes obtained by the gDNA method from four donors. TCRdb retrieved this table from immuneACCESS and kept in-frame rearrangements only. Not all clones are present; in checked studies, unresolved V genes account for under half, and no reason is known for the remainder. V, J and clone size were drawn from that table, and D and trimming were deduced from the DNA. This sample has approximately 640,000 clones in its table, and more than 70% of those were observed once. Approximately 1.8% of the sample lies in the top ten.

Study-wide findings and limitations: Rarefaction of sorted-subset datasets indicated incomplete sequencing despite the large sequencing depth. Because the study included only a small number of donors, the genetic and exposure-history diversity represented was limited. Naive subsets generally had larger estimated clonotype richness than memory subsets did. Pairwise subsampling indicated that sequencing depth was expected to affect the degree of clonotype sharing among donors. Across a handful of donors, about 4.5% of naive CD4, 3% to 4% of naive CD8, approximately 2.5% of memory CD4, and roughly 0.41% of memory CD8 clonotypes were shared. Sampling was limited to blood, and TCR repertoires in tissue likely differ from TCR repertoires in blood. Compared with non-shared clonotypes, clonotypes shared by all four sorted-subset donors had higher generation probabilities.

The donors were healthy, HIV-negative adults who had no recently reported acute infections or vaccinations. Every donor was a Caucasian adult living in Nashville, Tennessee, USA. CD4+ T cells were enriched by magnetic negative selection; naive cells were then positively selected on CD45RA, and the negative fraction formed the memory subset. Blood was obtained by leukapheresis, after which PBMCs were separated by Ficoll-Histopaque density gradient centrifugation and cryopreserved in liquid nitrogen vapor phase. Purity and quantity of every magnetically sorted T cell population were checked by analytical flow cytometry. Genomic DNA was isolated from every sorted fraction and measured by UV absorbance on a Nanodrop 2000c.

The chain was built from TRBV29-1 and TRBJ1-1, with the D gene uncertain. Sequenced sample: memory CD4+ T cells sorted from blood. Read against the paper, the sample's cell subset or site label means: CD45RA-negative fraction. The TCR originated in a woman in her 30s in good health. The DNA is TGCAGCGTTGAATGGGCGGCTGAAGCTTTCTTT. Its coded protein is CSVEWAAEAFF.